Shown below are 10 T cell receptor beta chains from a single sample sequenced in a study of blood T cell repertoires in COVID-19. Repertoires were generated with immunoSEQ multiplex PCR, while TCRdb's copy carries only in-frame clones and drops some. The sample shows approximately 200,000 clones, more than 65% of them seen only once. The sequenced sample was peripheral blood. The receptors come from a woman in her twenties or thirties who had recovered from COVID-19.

The CDR3 DNA follows: TGTGCCAGCATCCGGGTGGCTGGGGCCAACGTCCTGACTTTC. It translates to CASIRVAGANVLTF. J is TRBJ2-6 and V is TRBV6-5; D is unresolved. Germline V CDR1 and CDR2: MNHEY, SVGAGI. The CDR3 runs 14 residues. V was cut by 7 bases and J by 2 bases, with 9 bases left in between.

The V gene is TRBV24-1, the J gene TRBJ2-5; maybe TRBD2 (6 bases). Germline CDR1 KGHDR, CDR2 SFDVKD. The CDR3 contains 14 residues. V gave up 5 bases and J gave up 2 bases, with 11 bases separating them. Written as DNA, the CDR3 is TGTGCCACCAGTGGCGCAGGAGGGCAAGAGACCCAGTACTTC. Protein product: CATSGAGGQETQYF.

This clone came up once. The CDR3 loop reads CASSLSGISTDTQYF. The DNA for the CDR3 is TGTGCCAGCAGTTTATCCGGGATTAGCACAGATACGCAGTATTTT. The J gene is TRBJ2-3, the V gene TRBV27, with a weak D call TRBD2 (5 bases). This CDR3 contains 15 residues. Germline CDR1 and CDR2: MNHEY and SMNVEV (reference sequence). V lost 0 bases and J 0 bases, leaving 7 bases between the germline ends.

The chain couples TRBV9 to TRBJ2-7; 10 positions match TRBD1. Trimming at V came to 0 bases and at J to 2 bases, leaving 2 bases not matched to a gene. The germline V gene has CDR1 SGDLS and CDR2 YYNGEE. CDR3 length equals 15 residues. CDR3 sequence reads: CASSVGGQGAYEQYF. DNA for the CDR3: TGTGCCAGCAGCGTAGGAGGACAGGGGGCCTACGAGCAGTACTTC.

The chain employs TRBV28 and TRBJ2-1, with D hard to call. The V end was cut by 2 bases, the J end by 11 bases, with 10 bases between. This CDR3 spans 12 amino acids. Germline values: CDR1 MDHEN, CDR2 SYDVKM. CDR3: CASSLTVFKQFF. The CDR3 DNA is TGTGCCAGCAGTTTAACAGTGTTTAAGCAGTTCTTC.

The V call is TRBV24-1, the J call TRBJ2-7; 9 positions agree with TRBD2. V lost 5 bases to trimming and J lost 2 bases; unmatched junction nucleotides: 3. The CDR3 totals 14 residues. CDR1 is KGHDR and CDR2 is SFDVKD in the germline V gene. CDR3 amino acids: CATSAAGGPYEQYF. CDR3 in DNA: TGTGCCACCAGTGCGGCGGGAGGGCCCTACGAGCAGTACTTC.

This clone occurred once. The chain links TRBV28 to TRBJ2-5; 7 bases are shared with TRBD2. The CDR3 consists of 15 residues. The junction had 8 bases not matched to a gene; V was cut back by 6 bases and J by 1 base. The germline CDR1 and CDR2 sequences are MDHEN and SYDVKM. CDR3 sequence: CASSWASGIQETQYF. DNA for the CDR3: TGTGCCAGCAGCTGGGCTAGCGGAATCCAAGAGACCCAGTACTTC.

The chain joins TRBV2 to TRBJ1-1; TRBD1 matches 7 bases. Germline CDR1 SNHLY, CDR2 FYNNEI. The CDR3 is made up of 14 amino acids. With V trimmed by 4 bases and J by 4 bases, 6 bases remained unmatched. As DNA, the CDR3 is TGTGCCAGCAGTGTGGAAGGGGGCGGCACTGAAGCTTTCTTT. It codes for CASSVEGGGTEAFF.

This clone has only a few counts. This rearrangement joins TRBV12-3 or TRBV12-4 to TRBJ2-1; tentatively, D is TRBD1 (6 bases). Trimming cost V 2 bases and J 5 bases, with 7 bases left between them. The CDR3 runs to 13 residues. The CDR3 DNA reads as TGTGCCAGCAGTTTAAAGGGGGACAATGAGCAGTTCTTC. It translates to CASSLKGDNEQFF.

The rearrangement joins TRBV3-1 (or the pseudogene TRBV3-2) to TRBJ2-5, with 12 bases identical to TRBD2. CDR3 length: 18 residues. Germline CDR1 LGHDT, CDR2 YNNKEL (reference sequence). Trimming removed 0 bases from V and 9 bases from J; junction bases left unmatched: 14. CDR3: CASSQDIRTSGRPSPQYF. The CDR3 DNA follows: TGTGCCAGCAGCCAAGATATCAGAACTAGCGGGAGGCCCAGCCCCCAGTACTTC.